These 10 T cell receptor beta chains share one sample of origin, sequenced in a study of PD-L1 blockade in urothelial cancer. As to time point: pretreatment peripheral blood. Clones were read by immunoSEQ multiplex PCR, and TCRdb kept only the in-frame ones, dropping some. Among 85,000 to 95,000 clones listed, around 90% were seen once. The specimen was PBMCs, collected around atezolizumab (anti-PD-L1) treatment. These receptors originate from a man aged 60 to 75 with urothelial cancer.

This chain uses TRBV5-1 with TRBJ1-1; a weak D match, TRBD1 (6 bases). CDR1 is SGHRS and CDR2 is YFSETQ in the germline V gene. V lost 0 bases to trimming and J lost 7 bases, with 16 bases between them. The CDR3 spans 15 residues. Here the CDR3 reads CASSLVPGGLLEAFF. The CDR3 bases are TGCGCCAGCAGCTTGGTGCCGGGGGGCTTGCTTGAAGCTTTCTTT.

The chain joins TRBV5-1 to TRBJ2-5, with D maybe TRBD1 (5 bases). CDR3 length equals 13 residues. V dropped 2 bases and J dropped 3 bases, with 8 bases sitting between them. The germline V gene encodes CDR1 SGHRS and CDR2 YFSETQ. The CDR3 sequence: CASSLVGEETQYF. In DNA, the CDR3 is TGCGCCAGCAGCTTAGTAGGGGAAGAGACCCAGTACTTC.

V usage is TRBV6-1 and J usage is TRBJ2-7; possible D gene TRBD1, 7 bases. Looked up from germline, CDR1 is MNHNS and CDR2 is SASEGT. V shed 6 bases and J shed 6 bases, with 15 bases lying between them. The CDR3 extends over 13 amino acids. The CDR3 is CASRVFRGVEQYF. The CDR3 DNA reads TGTGCCAGCAGAGTTTTCAGGGGGGTCGAGCAGTACTTC.

This clone came up once. The chain combines TRBV5-6 with TRBJ2-3, with D perhaps TRBD2 (5 bases). This CDR3 has 13 amino acids. Germline loops: CDR1 SGHDT, CDR2 YYEEEE. Trimming stripped 2 bases from V and 1 base from J, with 5 bases between. The CDR3 loop reads CASSFGGTDTQYF. For the CDR3, the DNA is TGTGCCAGCAGCTTCGGGGGCACAGATACGCAGTATTTT.

The chain joins TRBV11-1 to TRBJ1-1, with 7 bases lining up with TRBD1. The CDR3 is 14 amino acids. The junction had 3 bases not matched to a gene; V was cut back by 1 base and J by 4 bases. CDR1 and CDR2 from the germline V gene are SGHAT and FQDESV (reference sequence). CDR3 coding DNA: TGTGCCAGCAGCTTAGATCAGGGGGGCACTGAAGCTTTCTTT. Its protein is CASSLDQGGTEAFF.

The chain recombines TRBV28 with TRBJ2-5, with a tentative D call TRBD1 (5 bases). Germline loops: CDR1 MDHEN, CDR2 SYDVKM. Trimming left V 3 bases short and J 4 bases short, with 12 bases between. The CDR3 is 14 residues long. CDR3 coding DNA: TGTGCCAGCAGTTTTAGTGGGGCCGGAGAGACCCAGTACTTC. As protein: CASSFSGAGETQYF.

The rearrangement uses TRBV30 and TRBJ2-3; D is undetermined. The V gene lost 0 bases and the J gene lost 6 bases, with 4 bases spanning the gap. This CDR3 has 11 amino acids. From germline, CDR1 is GTSNPN and CDR2 SVGIG (reference sequence). The CDR3 nucleotides read TGTGCCTGGAGTGTCGGTGATACGCAGTATTTT. Translating gives CAWSVGDTQYF.

J is TRBJ1-2 and V is TRBV5-1; D not certain. The V gene's germline CDR1 is SGHRS and CDR2 YFSETQ. This CDR3 contains 13 residues. Trimming pared 2 bases from V and 7 bases from J, leaving 12 bases between. CDR3 in DNA: TGCGCCAGCAGCTTTACAGTGGCCTCTGGCTACACCTTC. It encodes CASSFTVASGYTF.

V usage is TRBV6-8 and J usage is TRBJ2-4; 13 bases line up with TRBD2. The trim removed 5 bases at V and 2 bases at J, leaving 12 bases unmatched. The germline V gene encodes CDR1 MNHGY and CDR2 SAAAGT. The CDR3 loop spans 19 amino acids. The CDR3 coding sequence is TGTGCCAGCAGTAAGACTAGCGGGGGGTCCTCAAGGACCAAAAACATTCAGTACTTC. Protein sequence: CASSKTSGGSSRTKNIQYF.

This clone came up once. The chain links TRBV7-9 to TRBJ1-2; D is uncertain. The V gene lost 1 base and the J gene lost 3 bases, with 9 bases spanning the gap. Germline V gene sequence: CDR1 SEHNR, CDR2 FQNEAQ (reference sequence). The CDR3 sequence is 14 residues long. Here the CDR3 reads CASSLVAVDYGYTF. CDR3 DNA: TGTGCCAGCAGCTTAGTGGCAGTTGACTATGGCTACACCTTC.